This T cell receptor (beta chain) is from a study of breast tumors, draining lymph nodes, adjacent tissues. Whole-study results and caveats: Tumors had less TCR diversity than lymph nodes, more than nontumor tissue. Tumor and nontumor repertoires were significantly more similar in luminal-like than in basal-like breast cancer. Most tumor T cells seemingly derive from lymph node, then expand in tumor. The lymph node origin of tumor T cells was framed as consistent with a hypothesis, not demonstrated.

Each CDR3 protein gets one entry after TCRdb re-called the multiplex PCR reads with MiXCR. The sample contains about 300,000 distinct CDR3 sequences, more than 30% of which appear only once. Breast cancer patients provided tissue from their axillary draining lymph nodes. Note on this clonotype: Antigen: not known. Germline is not matched at one junction end, which may reflect a read error.

Sequences were obtained from axillary lymph node tissue. This receptor was taken from a female donor with breast cancer. Some clones in this sample may be carry-over from other donors' samples.

CDR3 loop: CATSTIAGETRYF. For the CDR3, the DNA is TGTGCCACCAGTACCATAGCGGGAGAGACCCGGTACTTC. The chain employs TRBV24-1 and TRBJ2-5; 9 bases agree with TRBD2. Per the germline V gene, CDR1 is KGHDR and CDR2 is SFDVKD. The CDR3 totals 13 residues.